The sequence of this TCR beta chain was determined in a study of OX40 agonist ivuxolimab in advanced cancers. In the study overall: Six ivuxolimab dose levels, 0.01 to 10 mg/kg, were given intravenously every 2 weeks. Among those enrolled, mean age was about 62 years (range roughly 20 to 79) and about 82% were male.

From germline, CDR1 is SEHNR and CDR2 FQNEAQ (reference sequence). This CDR3 is 14 amino acids long. The germline V and J ends were trimmed by 0 bases and 3 bases, with 6 bases remaining between them. Study-wide results and caveats: More expanded clones were seen, on average, in CD8+ T cells than in CD4+.

The timepoints at which blood was sampled were baseline, cycle 4 day 1, and cycle 7 day 1. Assay: immunoSEQ multiplex PCR; the TCRdb copy retains only in-frame clones and omits some. The sample yields about 13,000 clones, about two thirds seen once. Comments on this clone: Its antigen is not identified.

This TCR came from an adult with an advanced solid tumor such as melanoma, head and neck, liver or kidney cancer. The genes are TRBV7-9 and TRBJ1-5; possibly TRBD1 for D (5 bases). The sample here was CD4+ or CD8+ T cells sorted from blood, taken in a trial of the OX40 agonist ivuxolimab. The CDR3 reads CASSLAGVNQPQHF. CDR3 bases: TGTGCCAGCAGCTTAGCAGGGGTCAATCAGCCCCAGCATTTT.